This TCR beta chain stems from a study of CDR3 diversity in severe acne (dated by TCRdb to about 2019). Note on this clonotype: Its antigen is currently not known. It has no much larger one-base neighbor in the sample; base qualities were not kept.

Receptor amplification or capture employed PCR. Instrument on record: Illumina HiSeq 2000. TCRdb applied fastp at Q25 and MiXCR to the public reads, then kept only in-frame beta chains. Every CDR3 protein is listed once, alongside the most common genes and DNA of its rows. The sample includes fewer than 90,000 distinct CDR3 sequences, with around 54% observed a single time. The ten largest clonotypes hold roughly 12% of the sample. The CDR1 and CDR2 encoded by the germline V gene are MDHEN and SYDVKM. The CDR3 covers 18 residues, taking in both the cysteine and the phenylalanine. The entry retains the CDR3 DNA only, 54 bases that are in frame from base 1. V is clipped by 4 bases and J by 0 bases, and the sequence between their germline boundaries is 19 bases long.

Sequenced sample: blood. The source is a male donor with severe acne vulgaris. In this chain, TRBV28 is recombined with TRBJ2-1; TRBD1 is possibly the D segment (5 matching bases). This receptor carries the CDR3 CASSSEIQDRISYNEQFF. The base sequence is TGTGCCAGCAGTTCCGAAATACAGGACCGGATCTCCTACAATGAGCAGTTCTTC.